These T cell receptor beta chains were read from a single sample in a study of T cell repertoires in cytomegalovirus infection. TCRdb called the reads again in MiXCR, with one record for every CDR3 protein. The sample yields a few hundred thousand distinct CDR3 sequences, 20% to 25% seen once. Their recognized antigens are unknown. The sample in question was cultured PBMCs, obtained from culture after CMV antigen stimulation. The source of these receptors is a human donor in good health (CMV status not recorded). Some clones in this sample may be carry-over from other donors' samples. The CDR3 runs from the conserved cysteine through the conserved F or W. The D gene is left open where the match is weak. Rows may omit the clone size; those that give it use once, few, many or a size class.

V gene	CDR3 length	clone size	D gene	J gene	CDR3 DNA	CDR3 protein
TRBV7-2	11	many	TRBD1	TRBJ1-1	TGTGCCAGCAGCTCACAGGGGGAGGCTTTCTTT	CASSSQGEAFF
TRBV11-2	12	-	TRBD1	TRBJ1-3	TGTGCCAGCAGCAGACAGGGAGACACCATATATTTT	CASSRQGDTIYF
TRBV6-2/TRBV6-3	13	-	-	TRBJ2-1	TGTGCCAGCAGTTTGGGTAGGGGCTATGAGCAGTTCTTC	CASSLGRGYEQFF
TRBV7-8	14	-	-	TRBJ1-3	TGTGCCAGCAGCTTGGGGTTCGCGGGAAACACCATATATTTT	CASSLGFAGNTIYF
TRBV7-6	17	few	TRBD2	TRBJ2-3	TGTGCCAGCAGCTCCTGGACTAGCGGGAGGGCCGAAGATACGCAGTATTTT	CASSSWTSGRAEDTQYF
TRBV23-1	13	few	TRBD2	TRBJ2-1	TGCGCCAGCAGTCAATTGCGGGAGGATAAGCGGTTCTTC	CASSQLREDKRFF
TRBV24-1	10	-	-	TRBJ2-4	TGTGCCACCAGTTCAAACATTCAGTACTTC	CATSSNIQYF
TRBV7-3	15	many	-	TRBJ2-7	TGTGCCAGCAGCCCCGGTGGTAGCGGAGCCTACGAGCAGTACTTC	CASSPGGSGAYEQYF
TRBV15	12	-	-	TRBJ1-2	TGTGCCACCAGCAGAGTCGGGGCTGGCTACACCTTC	CATSRVGAGYTF
TRBV7-2	16	few	TRBD2	TRBJ2-1	TGTGCCAGCAGCCGGGTGGGGGGGACTAACAGCAATGAGCAGTTCTTC	CASSRVGGTNSNEQFF
TRBV6-1	15	many	TRBD2	TRBJ2-7	TGTGCCAGCAGTGTGGGACTAGCGGTCTCCTACGAGCAGTACTTC	CASSVGLAVSYEQYF
TRBV10-2	13	few	-	TRBJ2-2	TGCGCCAGCATTTCATCGAACACCGGGGAGCTGTTTTTT	CASISSNTGELFF
TRBV28	12	many	-	TRBJ1-2	TGTGCCAGCAGCTTAGGCACCTATGGCTACACCTTC	CASSLGTYGYTF
TRBV6-2/TRBV6-3	17	many	TRBD2	TRBJ2-4	TGTGCCAGCAGCCCCCATAGCGGGAGGGGTGCCAAAAACATTCAGTACTTC	CASSPHSGRGAKNIQYF
TRBV6-1	14	few	-	TRBJ2-2	TGTGCCAGCAGAACCCCTGAAGACACCGGGGAGCTGTTTTTT	CASRTPEDTGELFF
TRBV7-8	13	few	-	TRBJ1-1	TGTGCCAGCAGCTTAGGGGCAGCCAATGAAGCTTTCTTT	CASSLGAANEAFF
TRBV10-3	12	many	-	TRBJ1-2	TGTGCCATCAGCGACAGATCCTATGGCTACACCTTC	CAISDRSYGYTF
TRBV7-2	15	few	TRBD2	TRBJ2-1	TGTGCCAGCAGCTTCGGGACTAGCGGCGCTGACGAGCAGTTCTTC	CASSFGTSGADEQFF
TRBV7-2	13	-	-	TRBJ1-2	TGTGCCAGCAGCTTGAACACTCCGGGAGGCTACACCTTC	CASSLNTPGGYTF
TRBV19	14	few	TRBD1	TRBJ2-7	TGTGCCAGTAGCACGGGACAGGGTAAGGACGAGCAGTACTTC	CASSTGQGKDEQYF
TRBV11-2	18	-	TRBD1	TRBJ2-7	TGTGCCAGCAGCTTAGCGTTTTCGGGACAGGGGGCGAGAAACGAGCAGTACTTC	CASSLAFSGQGARNEQYF
TRBV30	12	many	-	TRBJ1-1	TGTGCCTGGGGACACCTGAACACTGAAGCTTTCTTT	CAWGHLNTEAFF
TRBV7-6	15	-	-	TRBJ2-1	TGTGCCAGCGGCTTAGATGGTAGCGCCTTTGTTGAGCAGTTCTTC	CASGLDGSAFVEQFF
TRBV9	14	once	-	TRBJ2-5	TGTGCCAGCAGCGTAGGCCAGGCGCAAGAGACCCAGTACTTC	CASSVGQAQETQYF
TRBV7-2	12	many	TRBD1	TRBJ2-1	TGTGCCAGCAGCTGGACAGGGTATGAGCAGTTCTTC	CASSWTGYEQFF
TRBV9	15	-	TRBD2	TRBJ2-1	TGTGCCAGCAGCCTCGCGGGGGAATCCTACAATGAGCAGTTCTTC	CASSLAGESYNEQFF
TRBV15	17	few	TRBD2	TRBJ2-4	TGTGCCACCAGCAGAGAGACGGCGGGAGGAGGGACACGCATTCAGTACTTC	CATSRETAGGGTRIQYF
TRBV3-1	12	-	-	TRBJ1-5	TGTGCCAGCAGCCACCTGGGCCAGCCCCAGCATTTT	CASSHLGQPQHF
TRBV5-1	15	few	TRBD1	TRBJ1-1	TGCGCCAGCAGCCCACCACAGGGGATGAACACTGAAGCTTTCTTT	CASSPPQGMNTEAFF
TRBV7-3	14	-	TRBD1	TRBJ1-5	TGTGCCAGCGGGCGCCAGGGGGTCGAACAGCCCCAGCATTTT	CASGRQGVEQPQHF
TRBV7-1	15	-	-	TRBJ2-5	TGTGCCAGCAGCTCCAGCTTCACAGGGCGGGAGACCCAGTACTTC	CASSSSFTGRETQYF
TRBV25-1	15	few	TRBD1	TRBJ1-2	TGTGCCAGCAGTGACACGAGACAGGGCAACTATGGCTACACCTTC	CASSDTRQGNYGYTF
TRBV7-3	13	-	-	TRBJ1-1	TGTGCCAGCAGCTTAACTGAAAGGACTGAAGCTTTCTTT	CASSLTERTEAFF
TRBV10-3	14	-	-	TRBJ1-3	TGTGCCATCAGCGGCGACAGCTCTGGAAACACCATATATTTT	CAISGDSSGNTIYF
TRBV6-5	15	few	-	TRBJ1-5	TGTGCCAGCAGTTACGTGGGGGGGGGGAATCAGCCCCAGCATTTT	CASSYVGGGNQPQHF
TRBV7-2	15	few	-	TRBJ1-5	TGTGCCAGCAGCTTAGGCGGAGGGTACAATCAGCCCCAGCATTTT	CASSLGGGYNQPQHF
TRBV7-3	17	many	-	TRBJ2-3	TGTGCCAGCAGCGTCCAGAGTAGCGGACTTAGCACAGATACGCAGTATTTT	CASSVQSSGLSTDTQYF
TRBV4-1	16	-	-	TRBJ1-4	TGCGCCAGCAGCCAAGATAGCGTCAGGGGTGCTGAAAAACTGTTTTTT	CASSQDSVRGAEKLFF
TRBV7-8	18	-	-	TRBJ2-1	TGTGCCAGCAGCTACGACAGGTCAGGGGGGGGGGGGCCTAATGAGCAGTTCTTC	CASSYDRSGGGGPNEQFF
TRBV7-6	12	-	-	TRBJ1-6	TGTGCCAGCAGCTCAGGACAGCCACCCCTCCCCTTT	CASSSGQPPLPF
TRBV18	16	-	-	TRBJ2-2	TGTGCCAGCTCACCACAGTCTCGGACGAACACCGGGGAGCTGTTTTTT	CASSPQSRTNTGELFF
TRBV6-2/TRBV6-3	14	few	-	TRBJ1-5	TGTGCCAGCAGTTCCAGGGGAGGAGATCAGCCCCAGCATTTT	CASSSRGGDQPQHF
TRBV5-1	14	few	-	TRBJ2-1	TGCGCCAGCAGCTTGTCTTTGGGGTACAATGAGCAGTTCTTC	CASSLSLGYNEQFF
TRBV6-5	15	many	TRBD2	TRBJ2-7	TGTGCCAGCAGTTACTTTCCTAGCGGGATCTACGAGCAGTACTTC	CASSYFPSGIYEQYF
TRBV27	15	-	TRBD1	TRBJ1-2	TGTGCCAGCAGTTTATTGTCCCCAGGGGGGAATGGCTACACCTTC	CASSLLSPGGNGYTF
TRBV27	16	few	TRBD1	TRBJ2-3	TGTGCCAGCAGTTCTGGAGGACAGGGGTGGGCAGATACGCAGTATTTT	CASSSGGQGWADTQYF
TRBV18	13	-	TRBD1	TRBJ2-7	TGTGCCAGCTCACCGAATACCGGACAGGGGCAGTACTTC	CASSPNTGQGQYF
TRBV19	14	-	-	TRBJ2-1	TGTGCCAGTAATCTTGGCGGGGTATTCAATGAGCAGTTCTTC	CASNLGGVFNEQFF
TRBV6-6	16	few	-	TRBJ1-5	TGTGCCAGCAGTTACTTGCTGGGTGAGAGCAATCAGCCCCAGCATTTT	CASSYLLGESNQPQHF
TRBV7-2	13	many	-	TRBJ2-3	TGTGCCAGCATCTCCGGGGGAGGAGATACGCAGTATTTT	CASISGGGDTQYF
TRBV7-6	17	many	TRBD1	TRBJ1-2	TGTGCCAGCAGCCTAGGGACAGGCAAGCTTCGTAACTATGGCTACACCTTC	CASSLGTGKLRNYGYTF
TRBV6-2/TRBV6-3	14	few	-	TRBJ2-3	TGTGCCAGCAGTTACGGGGGGGCTACAGATACGCAGTATTTT	CASSYGGATDTQYF
TRBV19	14	once	-	TRBJ2-3	TGTGCCAGTAGCCCGGGTGAGCTCTGGAATACGCAGTATTTT	CASSPGELWNTQYF
TRBV11-1	12	-	-	TRBJ2-2	TGTGCCAGCAGCTTATCTGCGAGGGAGCTGTTTTTT	CASSLSARELFF
TRBV4-3	16	few	TRBD2	TRBJ2-3	TGCGCCAGCAGCCAAGATCTAGCGGGAATTGTAGATACGCAGTATTTT	CASSQDLAGIVDTQYF